One sample yielded the 5 T cell receptor beta chains listed below, sequenced in a study of shared clonotypes between healthy human individuals. Profiling relied on immunoSEQ multiplex PCR, and the TCRdb table lists in-frame clones only, not all of them. In the table there are about 980,000 clones, less than 85% of which are singletons. Sequencing was performed on memory CD4+ T cells sorted from blood. This sample's subset: CD45RA-negative fraction. These receptors originate from a man between 18 and 29 years old in good health.

The chain is built from TRBV11-2 and TRBJ2-2; 11 bases map to TRBD2. Germline V gives CDR1 SGHAT, CDR2 FQNNGV. The V and J ends lost 7 bases and 4 bases, in that order; junction bases with no gene match: 5. The CDR3 spans 15 residues. In nucleotides, the CDR3 is TGTGCCAGCACCCCTCTAGCGGGAGGCACCGGGGAGCTGTTTTTT. Protein product: CASTPLAGGTGELFF. Full variable domain (rest looked up from reference TRBV11-2 and TRBJ2-2): EAGVAQSPRYKIIEKRQSVAFWCNPISGHATLYWYQQILGQGPKLLIQFQNNGVVDDSQLPKDRFSAERLKGVDSTLKIQPAKLEDSAVYLCASTPLAGGTGELFFGEGSRLTVL.

The chain is built from TRBV19 and TRBJ2-1; the match to TRBD2 covers 12 bases. There are 15 residues in the CDR3. Germline-derived CDR1 and CDR2 are LNHDA and SQIVND (reference sequence). After removal of 3 bases from V and 7 bases from J, the junction contained 4 bases not matched to a gene. CDR3 in DNA: TGTGCCAGTAGTATTGGAGGGACTAGCGGGAATGAGCAGTTCTTC. This translates into CASSIGGTSGNEQFF.

The chain combines TRBV14 with TRBJ1-2, with 9 bases matching TRBD1. This CDR3 spans 14 amino acids. Germline CDR1 reads SGHDN; CDR2 reads FVKESK. V lost 3 bases to trimming and J lost 5 bases; unmatched junction nucleotides: 4. In DNA, the CDR3 is TGTGCCAGCAGCCACGACAGGGGGGATTATGGCTACACCTTC. Protein product: CASSHDRGDYGYTF.

CDR3 in amino acids: CASSEHHGATEAFF. In DNA, the CDR3 is TGTGCCAGCAGTGAACATCATGGAGCCACTGAAGCTTTCTTT. This chain uses TRBV25-1 with TRBJ1-1; D remains unclear. Germline V gene sequence: CDR1 MGHDK, CDR2 SYGVNS. V lost 2 bases and J 4 bases, leaving 11 bases between the germline ends. This CDR3 contains 14 residues.

The J gene is TRBJ1-5, the V gene TRBV30, with 8 bases that match TRBD1. The CDR3 is made up of 13 amino acids. CDR1 is GTSNPN and CDR2 is SVGIG in the germline V gene (reference sequence). J gave up 4 bases and V 4 bases, and 3 bases lay outside the gene matches. CDR3 coding DNA: TGTGCCTGGACGGACAGGGCGAATCAGCCCCAGCATTTT. This codes for CAWTDRANQPQHF.